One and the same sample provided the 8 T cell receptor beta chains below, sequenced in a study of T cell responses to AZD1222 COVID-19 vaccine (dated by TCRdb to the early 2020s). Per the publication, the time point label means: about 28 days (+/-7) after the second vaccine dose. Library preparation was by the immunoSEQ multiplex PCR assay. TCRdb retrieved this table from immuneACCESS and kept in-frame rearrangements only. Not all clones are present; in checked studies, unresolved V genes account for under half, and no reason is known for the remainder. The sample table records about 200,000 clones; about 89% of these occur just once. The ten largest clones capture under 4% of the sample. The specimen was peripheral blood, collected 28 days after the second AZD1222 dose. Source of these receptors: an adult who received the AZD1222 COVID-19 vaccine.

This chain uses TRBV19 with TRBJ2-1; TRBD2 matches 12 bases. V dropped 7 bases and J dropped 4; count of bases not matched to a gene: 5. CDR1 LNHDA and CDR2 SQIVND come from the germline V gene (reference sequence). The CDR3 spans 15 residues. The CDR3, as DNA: TGTGCCAGTACCAGGACTAGCGGGATTTACAATGAGCAGTTCTTC. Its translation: CASTRTSGIYNEQFF.

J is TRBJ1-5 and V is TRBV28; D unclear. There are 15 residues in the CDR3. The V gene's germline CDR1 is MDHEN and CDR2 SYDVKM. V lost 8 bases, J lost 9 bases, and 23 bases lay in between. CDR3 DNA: TGTGCCAGCCTCCAGAGAACCCCTCAGTACGCGCCCCAGCATTTT. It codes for CASLQRTPQYAPQHF.

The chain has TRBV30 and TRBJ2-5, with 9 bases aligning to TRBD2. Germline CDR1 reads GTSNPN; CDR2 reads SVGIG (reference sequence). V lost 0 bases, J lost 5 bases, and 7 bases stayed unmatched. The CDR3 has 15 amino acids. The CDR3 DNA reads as TGTGCCTGGAGTGTAAGGCGGGAGGGCCTGGAGACCCAGTACTTC. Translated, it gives CAWSVRREGLETQYF.

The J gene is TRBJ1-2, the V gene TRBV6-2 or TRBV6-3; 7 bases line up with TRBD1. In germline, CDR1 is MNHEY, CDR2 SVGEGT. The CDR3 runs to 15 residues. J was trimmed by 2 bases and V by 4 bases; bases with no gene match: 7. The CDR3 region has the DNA TGTGCCAGCAGTTTCTCGGGACAGCCAAACTATGGCTACACCTTC. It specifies CASSFSGQPNYGYTF.

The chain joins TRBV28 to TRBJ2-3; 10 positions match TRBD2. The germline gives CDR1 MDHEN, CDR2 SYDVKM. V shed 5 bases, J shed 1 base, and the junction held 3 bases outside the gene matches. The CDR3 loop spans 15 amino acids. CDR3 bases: TGTGCCAGCAGTAGCGGGAGGGCTGGCACAGATACGCAGTATTTT. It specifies CASSSGRAGTDTQYF.

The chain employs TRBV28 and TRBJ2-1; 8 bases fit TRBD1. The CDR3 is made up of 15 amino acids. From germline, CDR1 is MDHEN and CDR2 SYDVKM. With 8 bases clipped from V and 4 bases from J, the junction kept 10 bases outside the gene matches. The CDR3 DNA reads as TGTGCCAGCGGCCCCCGGGACAGGTTATACAATGAGCAGTTCTTC. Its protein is CASGPRDRLYNEQFF. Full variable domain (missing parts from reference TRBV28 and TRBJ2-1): DVKVTQSSRYLVKRTGEKVFLECVQDMDHENMFWYRQDPGLGLRLIYFSYDVKMKEKGDIPEGYSVSREKKERFSLILESASTNQTSMYLCASGPRDRLYNEQFFGPGTRLTVL.

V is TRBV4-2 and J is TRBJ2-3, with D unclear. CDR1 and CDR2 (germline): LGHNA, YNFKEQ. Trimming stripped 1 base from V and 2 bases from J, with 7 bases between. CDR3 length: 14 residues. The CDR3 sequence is CASSQVLFTDTQYF. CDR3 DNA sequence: TGTGCCAGCAGCCAAGTTCTCTTCACAGATACGCAGTATTTT.

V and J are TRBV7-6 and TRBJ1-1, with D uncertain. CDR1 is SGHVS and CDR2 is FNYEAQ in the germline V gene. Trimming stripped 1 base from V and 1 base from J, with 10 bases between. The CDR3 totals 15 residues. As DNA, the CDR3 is TGTGCCAGCAGCTTAGATCCCGACCGGAACACTGAAGCTTTCTTT. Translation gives CASSLDPDRNTEAFF.